Below, one TCR beta chain is given with its context. Germline trimming cut 1 base from V and 5 bases from J; bases unmatched to any gene: 6. The CDR3 has 16 amino acids. CDR1 and CDR2 (germline): LGHNA, YNFKEQ. This sample was taken from a study of cytomegalovirus exposure and HLA in healthy donors. 60 Vbeta and 13 Jbeta primers were used in PCR. The table came from immunoSEQ multiplex PCR; TCRdb's copy has only in-frame clones and leaves some out. The sample yields 100,000 or so clones, roughly 70% seen once. This TCR was sampled from a woman between 18 and 29 years old in good health and CMV-seropositive. The gene calls are TRBV4-2 and TRBJ2-5, with TRBD2 identical over 11 bases. Sequencing used PBMCs. CDR3 loop: CASSQVMTSGTETQYF. CDR3 sequence (DNA): TGTGCCAGCAGCCAAGTTATGACTAGCGGGACCGAGACCCAGTACTTC.